The clone carrying this T cell receptor beta chain was picked up a small number of times. Its antigen is as yet unknown. The germline V gene encodes CDR1 MNHNY and CDR2 SVGAGI (reference sequence). With 4 bases removed from V and 0 bases from J, the gap between germline ends came to 10 bases. This CDR3 contains 15 residues. The data are from a study of cytomegalovirus exposure and HLA in healthy donors. Across the study: The early release's HLA-typed donors yielded approximately 82 million unique TCRs. Whole-study results and caveats: Analyzed later, association rates of TCRs varied across HLA loci, with DRB1 most and HLA-C fewest. Generally TCR sequences proved uncommon, though certain public TCRs appeared in numerous donors.

Amplification used 60 Vbeta primers and 13 Jbeta primers. Here immunoSEQ multiplex PCR was the method, and the copy in TCRdb shows in-frame clones only, minus some. This sample carries about 190,000 clones, around 75% of them seen once, and the ten largest clones take 3% to 4%. The chain combines TRBV6-6 with TRBJ2-1; D ambiguous. The TCR originated in a woman in her 30s in good health and CMV-seropositive. Sequenced input: PBMCs. The CDR3 DNA is TGTGCCAGCAGTTCCCAACAGAGCTCCTACAATGAGCAGTTCTTC. This codes for CASSSQQSSYNEQFF.